These 30 T cell receptor beta chains were sequenced from one sample in a study of shared clonotypes between healthy human individuals. The repertoire was sequenced with immunoSEQ multiplex PCR; TCRdb's copy has only in-frame clones and lacks some. Of approximately 2,300,000 clones listed, 92% were seen once; the top ten hold 0.3% to 0.45%. Sequenced input: naive CD4+ T cells from PBMCs. Described subset: CD45RA+ positively selected. These receptors were obtained from a young man in good health. Some clones in this sample may be carry-over from other donors' samples.

Details on this clone: One end of the junction varies from germline; a read error may be responsible. This chain links TRBV5-6 with TRBJ2-7; TRBD2 aligns across 9 bases. Looked up from germline, CDR1 is SGHDT and CDR2 is YYEEEE. The CDR3 is 14 residues long. The CDR3 nucleotides are TGTGCCAGCAGATTGGGACTAGCTGGGTACGAGCAGTACTTC. This codes for CASRLGLAGYEQYF.

The chain carries TRBV7-9 and TRBJ2-1; D may be TRBD2 (6 bases). Germline V gives CDR1 SEHNR, CDR2 FQNEAQ (reference sequence). The ends were cut back, 2 bases at V and 0 bases at J, with 14 bases in the middle. This CDR3 has 17 residues. CDR3 residues: CASSLRTGVHSYNEQFF. The CDR3 bases are TGTGCCAGCAGCTTACGTACGGGGGTTCACTCCTACAATGAGCAGTTCTTC.

The rearrangement uses TRBV6-1 and TRBJ2-7, with 7 bases aligning to TRBD1. The CDR3 loop spans 16 amino acids. V trimming: 4 bases; J trimming: 0 bases; junction bases outside the gene matches: 9. Germline V gene sequence: CDR1 MNHNS, CDR2 SASEGT. This chain's CDR3 is CASSGSPRDSSYEQYF. DNA for the CDR3: TGTGCCAGCAGTGGCAGCCCCCGGGACAGCTCCTACGAGCAGTACTTC.

V usage is TRBV2 and J usage is TRBJ2-5, with 8 bases that match TRBD1. From germline, CDR1 is SNHLY and CDR2 FYNNEI. This CDR3 spans 14 amino acids. V lost 8 bases, J lost 4 bases, and 9 bases stayed unmatched. CDR3 bases: TGTGCCAGCGCCCCTGGACAGGGTACAGAGACCCAGTACTTC. Translated: CASAPGQGTETQYF. Together with reference TRBV2 and TRBJ2-5, the CDR3 gives the full variable domain: EPEVTQTPSHQVTQMGQEVILRCVPISNHLYFYWYRQILGQKVEFLVSFYNNEISEKSEIFDDQFSVERPDGSNFTLKIRSTKLEDSAMYFCASAPGQGTETQYFGPGTRLLVL.

The gene calls are TRBV6-6 and TRBJ1-1; maybe TRBD1 (5 bases). V lost 5 bases and J 7 bases, leaving 11 bases between the germline ends. The CDR3 spans 12 residues. Germline assignment: CDR1 MNHNY and CDR2 SVGAGI (reference sequence). CDR3 bases: TGTGCCAGCAGTATCGACAGCAGTGAAGCTTTCTTT. Translated, it gives CASSIDSSEAFF.

The J gene is TRBJ2-1, the V gene TRBV19; 8 nucleotides agree with TRBD2. CDR1 LNHDA and CDR2 SQIVND come from the germline V gene (reference sequence). This CDR3 has 15 amino acids. V lost 6 bases and J lost 3; bases outside the gene matches: 7. CDR3 in DNA: TGTGCCAGTAGAGCACCGGGACTAGTCTACAATGAGCAGTTCTTC. Translated: CASRAPGLVYNEQFF. The entire variable domain, with the rest obtained from reference TRBV19 and TRBJ2-1, is as follows: DGGITQSPKYLFRKEGQNVTLSCEQNLNHDAMYWYRQDPGQGLRLIYYSQIVNDFQKGDIAEGYSVSREKKESFPLTVTSAQKNPTAFYLCASRAPGLVYNEQFFGPGTRLTVL.

The genes are TRBV25-1 and TRBJ1-2; no reliable D call. CDR3 length equals 15 residues. Trimming pared 2 bases from V and 4 bases from J, leaving 14 bases between. Germline CDR1 MGHDK, CDR2 SYGVNS. This CDR3 is CASSEQGGQSYGYTF. As DNA, the CDR3 is TGTGCCAGCAGTGAACAAGGCGGTCAGAGCTATGGCTACACCTTC.

On this clone itself: The sample contains more than one DNA sequence encoding this CDR3. The chain uses TRBV6-5 and TRBJ1-1; 8 bases agree with TRBD1. Germline loops: CDR1 MNHEY, CDR2 SVGAGI. This CDR3 comprises 15 residues. V trimming: 6 bases; J trimming: 1 base; junction bases outside the gene matches: 7. CDR3 sequence reads: CASSLNRGGNTEAFF. DNA of the CDR3: TGTGCCAGCAGCTTAAACAGGGGGGGGAACACTGAAGCTTTCTTT.

V gene TRBV5-1 combines with J gene TRBJ2-2, with 7 nucleotides matching TRBD1. The J segment lost 4 bases and the V segment lost 5 bases, leaving 14 bases of the junction unmatched. The CDR3 has 17 amino acids. Germline assignment: CDR1 SGHRS and CDR2 YFSETQ. CDR3 amino acids: CASSQGRPSGGTGELFF. The CDR3 nucleotides read TGCGCCAGCAGTCAAGGGAGACCCTCAGGGGGCACCGGGGAGCTGTTTTTT.

The J gene is TRBJ2-5, the V gene TRBV10-1, with D possibly TRBD2 on 6 matching bases. This CDR3 spans 15 amino acids. Germline CDR1 is WNHNN and CDR2 is SYGVQD (reference sequence). Deletions cut 2 bases from V and 5 bases from J, with 15 bases between. The CDR3 protein is CASSENSGSWETQYF. The CDR3 region has the DNA TGCGCCAGCAGTGAGAACTCCGGGAGTTGGGAGACCCAGTACTTC.

In this sample, this clone turned up once. Additional DNA sequences in this sample encode the identical CDR3. The chain uses TRBV28 and TRBJ2-1, with D perhaps TRBD2 (6 bases). The CDR3 sequence is 14 residues long. V lost 5 bases to trimming and J lost 1 base, with 9 bases between them. Germline CDR1 MDHEN, CDR2 SYDVKM. DNA of the CDR3: TGTGCCAGCAGTCCCGCGGGGTCCTACAATGAGCAGTTCTTC. Translation: CASSPAGSYNEQFF.

This chain uses TRBV29-1 with TRBJ2-7; TRBD2 might be the D (5 bases). V was clipped by 2 bases and J by 5 bases, with 10 bases between them. The CDR3 has 12 residues. The germline V gene has CDR1 SQVTM and CDR2 ANQGSEA. CDR3 sequence: CSVEPSGNEQYF. The CDR3 DNA reads TGCAGCGTTGAACCCTCGGGAAACGAGCAGTACTTC.

The genes are TRBV7-6 and TRBJ2-6, with D unclear. This CDR3 comprises 20 residues. Trimming removed 3 bases from V and 0 bases from J, with 21 bases in between. Germline V CDR1 and CDR2: SGHVS, FNYEAQ. The CDR3 region has the DNA TGTGCCAGCAGCTTTGGATACTCCCGAAACGTTCGCTCTGGGGCCAACGTCCTGACTTTC. Translated, it gives CASSFGYSRNVRSGANVLTF.

This chain links TRBV18 with TRBJ1-5; 9 bases agree with TRBD1. Looked up from germline, CDR1 is KGHSH and CDR2 is LQKENI. The length of the CDR3 is 16 residues. The ends lost 0 bases at V and 7 bases at J; junction bases unmatched: 7. In DNA form, the CDR3 reads TGTGCCAGCTCACCACCGCAGGGACAGGGAGGCCAGCCCCAGCATTTT. It yields the protein CASSPPQGQGGQPQHF.

The CDR3 sequence: CSLGQDYGYTF. Written as DNA, the CDR3 is TGCAGCTTGGGACAGGACTATGGCTACACCTTC. The chain combines TRBV29-1 with TRBJ1-2; TRBD1 aligns across 8 bases. The germline V gene has CDR1 SQVTM and CDR2 ANQGSEA. The CDR3 sequence is 11 residues long. Trimming removed 8 bases from V and 3 bases from J; junction bases left unmatched: 2.

V usage is TRBV6-1 and J usage is TRBJ2-7; 9 bases map to TRBD2. The length of the CDR3 is 15 residues. Germline V gene lookup returns CDR1 MNHNS and CDR2 SASEGT. Trimming removed 1 base from V and 3 bases from J; junction bases left unmatched: 4. The CDR3 reads CASSEVASGNYEQYF. The CDR3 nucleotides read TGTGCCAGCAGTGAAGTGGCTAGCGGGAACTACGAGCAGTACTTC.

V is TRBV19 and J is TRBJ1-3; D not resolved. The V end lost 5 bases, the J end lost 0 bases, and 8 bases lay between the germline ends. The germline CDR1 and CDR2 sequences are LNHDA and SQIVND (reference sequence). The length of the CDR3 is 14 residues. The CDR3 DNA reads as TGTGCCAGTAGTCCCCAGGCCTCTGGAAACACCATATATTTT. It yields the protein CASSPQASGNTIYF. The variable domain in full, with the rest retrieved from reference TRBV19 and TRBJ1-3, is DGGITQSPKYLFRKEGQNVTLSCEQNLNHDAMYWYRQDPGQGLRLIYYSQIVNDFQKGDIAEGYSVSREKKESFPLTVTSAQKNPTAFYLCASSPQASGNTIYFGEGSWLTVV.

To note about this clone: A read error may account for a junction end that differs from germline. Other DNA sequences within the sample encode an identical CDR3. The rearrangement joins TRBV27 to TRBJ2-7; D gene uncertain. The CDR3 consists of 11 residues. Germline CDR1 reads MNHEY; CDR2 reads SMNVEV (reference sequence). The CDR3 DNA sequence: TGTGCCAGCAGTAGAGGATACGAACAGTACTTC. This codes for CASSRGYEQYF.

With regard to this clone: Other DNA sequences within the sample encode an identical CDR3. The CDR3 loop reads CASSRTSGNTGELFF. As DNA, the CDR3 is TGTGCCAGCAGTCGGACTAGCGGGAACACCGGGGAGCTGTTTTTT. V is TRBV6-6 and J is TRBJ2-2, with 10 nucleotides matching TRBD2. Germline loops: CDR1 MNHNY, CDR2 SVGAGI (reference sequence). Trimming cost V 5 bases and J 1 base; bases outside gene matches: 1. The CDR3 spans 15 residues.

The J gene is TRBJ1-1, the V gene TRBV5-1, with TRBD1 identical over 8 bases. Germline lookup yields CDR1 SGHRS and CDR2 YFSETQ. The V segment lost 4 bases and the J segment 2 bases; nucleotides outside the gene matches: 10. The CDR3 totals 16 residues. CDR3 nucleotide sequence: TGCGCCAGCAGCCCCGATCGGACAGGGATAAACACTGAAGCTTTCTTT. This gives the protein CASSPDRTGINTEAFF. Variable domain in full (rest from reference TRBV5-1 and TRBJ1-1): KAGVTQTPRYLIKTRGQQVTLSCSPISGHRSVSWYQQTPGQGLQFLFEYFSETQRNKGNFPGRFSGRQFSNSRSEMNVSTLELGDSALYLCASSPDRTGINTEAFFGQGTRLTVV.

The chain joins TRBV25-1 to TRBJ2-1; 9 positions match TRBD2. This CDR3 has 14 amino acids. J gave up 4 bases and V 2 bases, and 0 bases lay outside the gene matches. Germline values: CDR1 MGHDK, CDR2 SYGVNS. The CDR3 bases are TGTGCCAGCAGTGAACTAGCGGGATACAATGAGCAGTTCTTC. Protein: CASSELAGYNEQFF.

This clone occurred once. This chain joins TRBV5-1 and TRBJ2-7; a possible D gene is TRBD2 (6 bases). The CDR3 runs to 14 residues. Trimming shortened V by 1 base and J by 7 bases, and 15 bases separated the two germline ends. CDR1 is SGHRS, CDR2 YFSETQ, per germline. The CDR3 region is CASSLISGSPEQYF. CDR3 DNA sequence: TGCGCCAGCAGCTTGATTAGCGGTTCCCCGGAGCAGTACTTC. The full variable domain, with the rest looked up from reference TRBV5-1 and TRBJ2-7, is KAGVTQTPRYLIKTRGQQVTLSCSPISGHRSVSWYQQTPGQGLQFLFEYFSETQRNKGNFPGRFSGRQFSNSRSEMNVSTLELGDSALYLCASSLISGSPEQYFGPGTRLTVT.

Remarks on this clone: At the DNA level, this CDR3 is encoded by other sequences in the same sample as well. The rearrangement links TRBV5-1 to TRBJ2-2, with D unclear. The CDR3 extends over 14 amino acids. Trimming removed 0 bases at V and 1 base at J, with 4 bases between. Germline CDR1 SGHRS, CDR2 YFSETQ. The CDR3 reads CASSLAVNTGELFF. CDR3 nucleotide sequence: TGCGCCAGCAGCTTGGCGGTGAACACCGGGGAGCTGTTTTTT.

The chain combines TRBV28 with TRBJ1-5; 9 nucleotides match TRBD1. Germline values: CDR1 MDHEN, CDR2 SYDVKM. CDR3 length equals 16 residues. The V and J ends lost 6 bases and 1 base, in that order; junction bases with no gene match: 7. CDR3 DNA sequence: TGTGCCAGCAGCGACCTGGGACAGGGAAGCAATCAGCCCCAGCATTTT. Translated, it gives CASSDLGQGSNQPQHF.

The rearrangement joins TRBV5-1 to TRBJ2-1; 11 nucleotides align to TRBD2. V trimming: 3 bases; J trimming: 10 bases; junction bases outside the gene matches: 9. This CDR3 spans 15 amino acids. Germline loops: CDR1 SGHRS, CDR2 YFSETQ. CDR3 bases: TGCGCCAGCAGCTACAATAGCGGGAGGGAGGGCGAGCAGTTCTTC. This gives the protein CASSYNSGREGEQFF.

In DNA form, the CDR3 reads TGTGCCAGCAGCTTAGCGGGGACTAGCGTCGCCTACGAGCAGTACTTC. Protein sequence: CASSLAGTSVAYEQYF. J is TRBJ2-7 and V is TRBV11-1, with 10 bases identical to TRBD2. The CDR3 covers 16 residues. Per germline, CDR1 SGHAT and CDR2 FQDESV (reference sequence). The ends lost 0 bases at V and 2 bases at J; junction bases unmatched: 4.

The V call is TRBV10-1, the J call TRBJ1-4; possibly TRBD1 for D (6 bases). V lost 7 bases, J lost 4 bases, and 19 bases lay in between. CDR1 WNHNN and CDR2 SYGVQD come from the germline V gene (reference sequence). The CDR3 length is 16 residues. This CDR3 is CASTLGSVRGNEKLFF. The CDR3 nucleotides read TGCGCCAGCACCTTAGGTAGCGTCAGGGGTAATGAAAAACTGTTTTTT.

CDR3 coding DNA: TGTGCCAGCAGCGTACAGGGAATTCTGAAGCCCCAGCATTTT. This encodes CASSVQGILKPQHF. This chain uses TRBV27 with TRBJ1-5; D perhaps matches TRBD1 (6 bases). Germline V gives CDR1 MNHEY, CDR2 SMNVEV (reference sequence). The V and J ends lost 6 bases and 8 bases respectively, with 17 bases between them. The CDR3 has 14 amino acids.

This chain joins TRBV4-3 and TRBJ2-7; D remains unclear. V dropped 0 bases and J dropped 6 bases, with 9 bases sitting between them. Per germline, CDR1 LGHNA and CDR2 YSLEER. This CDR3 comprises 13 residues. The CDR3 protein is CASSQEVGGEQYF. CDR3 nucleotide sequence: TGCGCCAGCAGCCAAGAAGTAGGCGGCGAGCAGTACTTC.

The chain is built from TRBV6-4 and TRBJ1-3; D remains ambiguous. Germline V lookup: CDR1 MRHNA, CDR2 SNTAGT. The ends were cut back, 9 bases at V and 2 bases at J, with 11 bases in the middle. The CDR3 loop spans 13 amino acids. The CDR3 sequence is CARGISAGNTIYF. The CDR3 region has the DNA TGTGCCAGGGGGATCTCAGCTGGAAACACCATATATTTT.